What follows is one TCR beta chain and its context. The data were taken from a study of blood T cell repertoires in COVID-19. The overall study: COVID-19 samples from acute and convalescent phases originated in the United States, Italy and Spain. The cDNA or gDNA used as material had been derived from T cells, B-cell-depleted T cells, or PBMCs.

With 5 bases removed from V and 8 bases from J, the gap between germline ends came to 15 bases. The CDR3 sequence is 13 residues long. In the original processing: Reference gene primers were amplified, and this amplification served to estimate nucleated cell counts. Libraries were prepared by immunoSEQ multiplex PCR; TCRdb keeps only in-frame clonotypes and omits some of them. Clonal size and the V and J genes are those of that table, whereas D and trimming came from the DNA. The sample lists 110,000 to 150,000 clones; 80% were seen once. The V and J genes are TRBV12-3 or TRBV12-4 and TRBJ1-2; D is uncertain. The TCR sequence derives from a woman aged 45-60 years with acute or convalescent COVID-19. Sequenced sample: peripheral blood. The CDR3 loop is CASSPSRAMGYTF. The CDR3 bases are TGTGCCAGCAGTCCTTCGCGGGCTATGGGCTACACCTTC.